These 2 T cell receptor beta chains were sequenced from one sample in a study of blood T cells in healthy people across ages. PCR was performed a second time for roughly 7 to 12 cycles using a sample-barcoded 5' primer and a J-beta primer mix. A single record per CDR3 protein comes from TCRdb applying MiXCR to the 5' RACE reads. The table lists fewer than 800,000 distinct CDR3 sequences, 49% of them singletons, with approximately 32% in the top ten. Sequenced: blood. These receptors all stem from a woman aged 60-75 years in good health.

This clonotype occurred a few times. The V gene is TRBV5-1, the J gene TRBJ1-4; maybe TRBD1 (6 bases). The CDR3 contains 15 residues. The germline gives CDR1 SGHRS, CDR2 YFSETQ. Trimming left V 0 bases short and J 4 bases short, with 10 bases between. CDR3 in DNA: TGCGCCAGCAGCTTGGAAGCAGGGGATAATGAAAAACTGTTTTTT. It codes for CASSLEAGDNEKLFF.

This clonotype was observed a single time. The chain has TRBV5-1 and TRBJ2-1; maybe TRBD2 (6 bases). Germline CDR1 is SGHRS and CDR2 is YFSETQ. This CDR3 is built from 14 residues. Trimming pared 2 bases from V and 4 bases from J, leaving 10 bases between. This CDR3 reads CASSFGSYYNEQFF. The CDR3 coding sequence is TGCGCCAGCAGCTTCGGGAGCTATTACAATGAGCAGTTCTTC. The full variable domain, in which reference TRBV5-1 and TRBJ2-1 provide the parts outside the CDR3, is KAGVTQTPRYLIKTRGQQVTLSCSPISGHRSVSWYQQTPGQGLQFLFEYFSETQRNKGNFPGRFSGRQFSNSRSEMNVSTLELGDSALYLCASSFGSYYNEQFFGPGTRLTVL.